This passage covers 27 T cell receptor beta chains from one sample sequenced in a study of T cells after yellow fever vaccination. TCRdb reanalysed the 5' RACE reads using MiXCR and keeps one entry per CDR3 protein. This table has about 220,000 distinct CDR3 sequences, 3.2% appearing once. Specimen: CD4+ T cells sorted from PBMCs, collected 10 days after the yellow fever booster vaccination. All receptors come from a man in his late teens or twenties who received the YFV17D yellow fever vaccine.

This chain connects TRBV5-1 to TRBJ1-2; no firm D call. CDR1 SGHRS and CDR2 YFSETQ come from the germline V gene. The CDR3 loop spans 14 amino acids. Deletions cut 0 bases from V and 7 bases from J, with 13 bases between. CDR3 nucleotides: TGCGCCAGCAGCTTGGGCTCGACGGGCGCTGGCTACACCTTC. Protein: CASSLGSTGAGYTF.

This clonotype turned up a few times. The chain has TRBV20-1 and TRBJ1-2; D is unclear. CDR1 and CDR2 from the germline V gene are DFQATT and SNEGSKA (reference sequence). Trimming cost V 0 bases and J 7 bases, with 9 bases left between them. The CDR3 contains 12 residues. CDR3 sequence (DNA): TGCAGTGCTAGAGACAGGTCGGGTGGCTACACCTTC. This sequence encodes CSARDRSGGYTF.

The rearrangement links TRBV7-2 to TRBJ2-3; TRBD1 matches 9 bases. CDR1 SGHTA and CDR2 FQGNSA come from the germline V gene. V shed 5 bases, J shed 7 bases, and the junction held 7 bases outside the gene matches. There are 14 residues in the CDR3. CDR3: CASSPDRGVYTQYF. CDR3 in DNA: TGTGCCAGCAGCCCGGACAGGGGCGTGTATACGCAGTATTTT.

In its sample, this clonotype was seen many times. The chain joins TRBV4-3 to TRBJ2-2; 11 nucleotides line up with TRBD2. The CDR3 sequence is 17 residues long. Germline V CDR1 and CDR2: LGHNA, YSLEER. Trimming removed 4 bases from V and 5 bases from J; junction bases left unmatched: 9. The DNA for the CDR3 is TGCGCCAGCAGCCTGAAAGTAGCGGGGGGGCTAACCGGGGAGCTGTTTTTT. This gives the protein CASSLKVAGGLTGELFF.

The chain combines TRBV4-2 with TRBJ1-2, with 8 bases lining up with TRBD1. CDR3 length: 15 residues. The V segment lost 0 bases and the J segment 7 bases; nucleotides outside the gene matches: 7. Germline CDR1 reads LGHNA; CDR2 reads YNFKEQ. The CDR3 loop is CASSQDGPGGSGYTF. CDR3 coding DNA: TGTGCCAGCAGCCAAGATGGGCCAGGGGGCTCTGGCTACACCTTC.

The gene calls are TRBV29-1 and TRBJ1-4; 7 bases fit TRBD1. Germline-derived CDR1 and CDR2 are SQVTM and ANQGSEA. This CDR3 spans 12 amino acids. The V gene end was trimmed by 5 bases and the J gene end by 8 bases; junction bases not matched to a gene: 5. CDR3 amino acids: CSVTGVEEKLFF. CDR3 coding DNA: TGCAGCGTTACAGGGGTTGAAGAAAAACTGTTTTTT.

The chain combines TRBV18 with TRBJ1-6; 12 nucleotides agree with TRBD1. CDR1 is KGHSH and CDR2 is LQKENI in the germline V gene. The CDR3 sequence is 15 residues long. V was clipped by 5 bases and J by 7 bases; unmatched bases: 3. The CDR3 spells CASSSGTGGNSPLHF. DNA for the CDR3: TGTGCCAGCTCATCCGGGACAGGGGGCAATTCACCCCTCCACTTT. Drawing the rest from reference TRBV18 and TRBJ1-6, the complete variable domain is NAGVMQNPRHLVRRRGQEARLRCSPMKGHSHVYWYRQLPEEGLKFMVYLQKENIIDESGMPKERFSAEFPKEGPSILRIQQVVRGDSAAYFCASSSGTGGNSPLHFGNGTRLTVT.

This clonotype was seen more than once but under ten times. The V and J genes are TRBV28 and TRBJ2-5; maybe TRBD2 (5 bases). The length of the CDR3 is 13 residues. Trimming pared 8 bases from V and 0 bases from J, leaving 10 bases between. Germline lookup yields CDR1 MDHEN and CDR2 SYDVKM. CDR3 nucleotide sequence: TGTGCCAGCGGGCGGACTGACCAAGAGACCCAGTACTTC. The encoded protein is CASGRTDQETQYF.

This clonotype was counted at least ten times. The rearrangement uses TRBV7-6 and TRBJ1-6; possibly TRBD1 for D (6 bases). This CDR3 has 17 amino acids. The V end lost 2 bases, the J end lost 16 bases, and 27 bases lay between the germline ends. The V gene's germline CDR1 is SGHVS and CDR2 FNYEAQ. The CDR3 loop reads CASSLLSQTGTLGLLHF. The CDR3 DNA sequence: TGTGCCAGCAGCTTACTCTCCCAAACAGGGACCCTAGGACTTCTCCACTTT. Full variable domain (missing parts from reference TRBV7-6 and TRBJ1-6): GAGVSQSPRYKVTKRGQDVALRCDPISGHVSLYWYRQALGQGPEFLTYFNYEAQQDKSGLPNDRFSAERPEGSISTLTIQRTEQRDSAMYRCASSLLSQTGTLGLLHFGNGTRLTVT.

The sample holds many counts of this clonotype. This sequence joins TRBV13 and TRBJ1-1; 8 positions agree with TRBD1. The V segment lost 7 bases and the J segment 3 bases; nucleotides outside the gene matches: 10. This CDR3 region has 15 residues. Looked up from germline, CDR1 is PRHDT and CDR2 is FYEKMQ (reference sequence). The CDR3 loop reads CASTLDRGGDTEAFF. CDR3 nucleotide sequence: TGTGCCAGCACCCTAGACAGGGGAGGGGACACTGAAGCTTTCTTT.

Only a few counts were recorded for this clonotype. The CDR3 DNA sequence: TGTGCCAGCAGACCCGACAGGGGCACAGATACGCAGTATTTT. It translates to CASRPDRGTDTQYF. The chain is built from TRBV12-3 or TRBV12-4 and TRBJ2-3; 7 nucleotides align to TRBD1. V was clipped by 6 bases and J by 1 base; unmatched bases: 4. CDR3 length: 14 residues.

The sample holds a few counts of this clonotype. V usage is TRBV7-2 and J usage is TRBJ2-1, with 8 bases fitting TRBD2. The ends lost 3 bases at V and 2 bases at J; junction bases unmatched: 3. The V gene's germline CDR1 is SGHTA and CDR2 FQGNSA. The CDR3 has 15 amino acids. The CDR3 sequence: CASSFVSGTYNEQFF. CDR3 nucleotides: TGTGCCAGCAGCTTCGTTAGCGGGACCTACAATGAGCAGTTCTTC.

This clonotype was picked up a small number of times. The J gene is TRBJ1-1, the V gene TRBV5-1; 7 positions match TRBD1. The germline V gene encodes CDR1 SGHRS and CDR2 YFSETQ. Trimming took 4 bases from V and 2 from J; bases not matched to a gene: 11. The CDR3 extends over 16 amino acids. In DNA, the CDR3 is TGCGCCAGCAGCGCAGCCGGGACAGAGCTCAACACTGAAGCTTTCTTT. Protein: CASSAAGTELNTEAFF.

Many counts were recorded for this clonotype. The chain joins TRBV7-2 to TRBJ2-3, with unresolved D. Germline assignment: CDR1 SGHTA and CDR2 FQGNSA. Trimming took 1 base from V and 6 from J, leaving 11 bases between them. The CDR3 has 14 amino acids. DNA of the CDR3: TGTGCCAGCAGCTTAGGACACCTCCCGGATACGCAGTATTTT. This codes for CASSLGHLPDTQYF. Based on the CDR3 plus reference TRBV7-2 and TRBJ2-3, the full variable domain is GAGVSQSPSNKVTEKGKDVELRCDPISGHTALYWYRQSLGQGLEFLIYFQGNSAPDKSGLPSDRFSAERTGGSVSTLTIQRTQQEDSAVYLCASSLGHLPDTQYFGPGTRLTVL.

The rearrangement uses TRBV5-1 and TRBJ2-7; weak D call: TRBD1 (7 bases). Germline assignment: CDR1 SGHRS and CDR2 YFSETQ. The CDR3 has 14 residues. The germline V and J ends were trimmed by 0 bases and 9 bases, with 16 bases remaining between them. The CDR3 DNA follows: TGCGCCAGCAGCTTGGGTTCGGAGGGGGCGAGGCAGTACGTC. Protein sequence: CASSLGSEGARQYV.

This clonotype was recorded at least ten times. The chain joins TRBV10-3 to TRBJ2-1; possibly TRBD1 or TRBD2 for D (5 bases each). The CDR3 extends over 12 amino acids. V was clipped by 7 bases and J by 6 bases, with 10 bases between them. The V gene's germline CDR1 is ENHRY and CDR2 SYGVKD. The CDR3 here is CAIKEGPNEQFF. The CDR3, as DNA: TGTGCCATCAAAGAGGGGCCCAATGAGCAGTTCTTC.

This clonotype occurred a few times. The chain has TRBV2 and TRBJ2-1, with 14 bases lining up with TRBD2. Germline values: CDR1 SNHLY, CDR2 FYNNEI. The CDR3 totals 15 residues. V lost 6 bases and J lost 10; bases outside the gene matches: 8. The CDR3 nucleotides read TGTGCCAGCAGCCCGACTAGCGGGGGGGCAAGGGAGCAGTTCTTC. Translating it yields CASSPTSGGAREQFF.

This clonotype was found many times. The gene calls are TRBV7-2 and TRBJ2-3; 8 nucleotides line up with TRBD2. The V segment lost 4 bases and the J segment 5 bases; nucleotides outside the gene matches: 2. CDR1 SGHTA and CDR2 FQGNSA come from the germline V gene. This CDR3 is 13 amino acids long. The CDR3 reads CASSYGGGDTQYF. The CDR3 nucleotides are TGTGCCAGCAGCTACGGGGGGGGAGATACGCAGTATTTT.

This clonotype was seen many times. The gene calls are TRBV7-2 and TRBJ1-1; D is unresolved. The germline V gene encodes CDR1 SGHTA and CDR2 FQGNSA. Trimming shortened V by 5 bases and J by 0 bases, and 16 bases separated the two germline ends. This CDR3 is 16 amino acids long. The CDR3 DNA is TGTGCCAGCAGCCCCTCGCGGGCGCAGGTGAACACTGAAGCTTTCTTT. Translated: CASSPSRAQVNTEAFF.

V gene TRBV5-1 combines with J gene TRBJ2-7, with a weak D call TRBD2 (6 bases). The V and J ends lost 0 bases and 4 bases respectively, with 14 bases between them. Germline V CDR1 and CDR2: SGHRS, YFSETQ. This CDR3 region has 15 residues. This chain's CDR3 is CASSLVLGGLYEQYF. For the CDR3, the DNA is TGCGCCAGCAGCTTGGTTCTCGGGGGTCTTTACGAGCAGTACTTC.

The chain has TRBV30 and TRBJ1-1; TRBD1 matches 9 bases. The CDR3 spans 13 residues. Germline assignment: CDR1 GTSNPN and CDR2 SVGIG (reference sequence). The ends lost 3 bases at V and 7 bases at J; junction bases unmatched: 6. DNA for the CDR3: TGTGCCTGGAGCACAGGGGGCTTATTTGAAGCTTTCTTT. As protein: CAWSTGGLFEAFF.

This clonotype was seen ten or more times. The V and J genes are TRBV15 and TRBJ2-4; TRBD1 is a possible D gene (6 bases). Germline CDR1 reads LNHNV; CDR2 reads YYDKDF (reference sequence). The CDR3 runs to 14 residues. Trimming cost V 2 bases and J 8 bases, with 13 bases left between them. The CDR3 protein is CATSRRDTGDIQYF. The DNA for the CDR3 is TGTGCCACCAGCAGACGGGACACCGGTGACATTCAGTACTTC.

This clonotype was picked up many times. The gene calls are TRBV6-5 and TRBJ1-1; D is ambiguous. Per germline, CDR1 MNHEY and CDR2 SVGAGI. This CDR3 has 14 amino acids. V was shortened by 5 bases and J by 4 bases, with 14 bases between the two germline ends. The CDR3 sequence is CASSRGGSPTEAFF. CDR3 bases: TGTGCCAGCAGTCGGGGAGGGTCGCCCACTGAAGCTTTCTTT.

This clonotype was seen a few times. V usage is TRBV18 and J usage is TRBJ1-2, with TRBD1 matching over 7 bases. The V gene's germline CDR1 is KGHSH and CDR2 LQKENI. This CDR3 comprises 15 residues. V lost 6 bases and J lost 8; bases outside the gene matches: 15. CDR3: CASSRDRVVSDGYTF. The CDR3 region has the DNA TGTGCCAGCTCGAGAGACAGGGTGGTGTCGGACGGCTACACCTTC. The whole variable domain, filled in from reference TRBV18 and TRBJ1-2, reads NAGVMQNPRHLVRRRGQEARLRCSPMKGHSHVYWYRQLPEEGLKFMVYLQKENIIDESGMPKERFSAEFPKEGPSILRIQQVVRGDSAAYFCASSRDRVVSDGYTFGSGTRLTVV.

The V call is TRBV12-3 or TRBV12-4, the J call TRBJ1-1; D uncertain. With 3 bases removed from V and 1 base from J, the gap between germline ends came to 9 bases. This CDR3 comprises 14 residues. The CDR3 is CASSFSLSNTEAFF. The CDR3 bases are TGTGCCAGCAGTTTTTCTCTCTCGAACACTGAAGCTTTCTTT.

This clonotype appeared many times. The chain couples TRBV6-2 or TRBV6-3 to TRBJ1-5; D possibly corresponds to TRBD1 (6 bases). This CDR3 region has 13 residues. CDR1 and CDR2 from the germline V gene are MNHEY and SVGEGT. The ends were cut back, 5 bases at V and 5 bases at J, with 10 bases in the middle. CDR3 DNA: TGTGCCAGCAGTCTCGGACAGTATCAGCCCCAGCATTTT. Translating it yields CASSLGQYQPQHF.

This clonotype was found many times. V and J are TRBV5-6 and TRBJ2-1; D not resolved. The ends were cut back, 6 bases at V and 8 bases at J, with 9 bases in the middle. The germline gives CDR1 SGHDT, CDR2 YYEEEE. The CDR3 length is 11 residues. The CDR3: CASTRVHEQFF. In nucleotides, the CDR3 is TGTGCCAGCACTCGGGTCCATGAGCAGTTCTTC.